The T cell receptor (beta chain) described here comes from a study of blood T cell repertoires in COVID-19. Overall study context: Researchers got acute and convalescent COVID-19 samples from the United States, Italy and Spain. PBMCs, B-cell-depleted T cells, or T cells were the source of the cDNA or gDNA that made up the material.

Study processing details: Amplification from reference gene primers served as the basis for estimated nucleated cell counts. The repertoire was sequenced with immunoSEQ multiplex PCR; TCRdb's copy has only in-frame clones and lacks some. Clone size and V and J calls were adopted from that table, with D and trimming inferred from the DNA. The sample has roughly 180,000 clones, 70% to 90% seen once. Trimming took 3 bases from V and 1 from J, leaving 6 bases between them. This CDR3 has 13 amino acids. The V gene's germline CDR1 is KGHSH and CDR2 LQKENI. This chain connects TRBV18 to TRBJ1-1, with D unclear. The sample taken for sequencing was peripheral blood. This sequence originates from a man in his sixties or seventies with active or convalescent COVID-19. CDR3 bases: TGTGCCAGCTCACCGCAGTCGAACACTGAAGCTTTCTTT. It encodes CASSPQSNTEAFF.